This T cell receptor beta chain stems from a study of identical twins. TCRdb redid the calling of the 5' RACE reads with MiXCR, one entry per CDR3 protein. Of 1.5 million to 2 million distinct CDR3 sequences in the sample, under 35% were seen once. The CDR3 is 15 residues long. V lost 3 bases to trimming and J lost 5 bases, with 13 bases between them. From germline, CDR1 is LGHDT and CDR2 YNNKEL (reference sequence). The TCR sequence derives from a newborn girl in good health. This chain connects TRBV3-1 to TRBJ1-4; D remains unclear. Sequenced material: cord blood. CDR3 in amino acids: CASSHLPKINEKLFF. Here the CDR3 DNA reads TGTGCCAGCAGCCACCTGCCCAAGATCAATGAAAAACTGTTTTTT.